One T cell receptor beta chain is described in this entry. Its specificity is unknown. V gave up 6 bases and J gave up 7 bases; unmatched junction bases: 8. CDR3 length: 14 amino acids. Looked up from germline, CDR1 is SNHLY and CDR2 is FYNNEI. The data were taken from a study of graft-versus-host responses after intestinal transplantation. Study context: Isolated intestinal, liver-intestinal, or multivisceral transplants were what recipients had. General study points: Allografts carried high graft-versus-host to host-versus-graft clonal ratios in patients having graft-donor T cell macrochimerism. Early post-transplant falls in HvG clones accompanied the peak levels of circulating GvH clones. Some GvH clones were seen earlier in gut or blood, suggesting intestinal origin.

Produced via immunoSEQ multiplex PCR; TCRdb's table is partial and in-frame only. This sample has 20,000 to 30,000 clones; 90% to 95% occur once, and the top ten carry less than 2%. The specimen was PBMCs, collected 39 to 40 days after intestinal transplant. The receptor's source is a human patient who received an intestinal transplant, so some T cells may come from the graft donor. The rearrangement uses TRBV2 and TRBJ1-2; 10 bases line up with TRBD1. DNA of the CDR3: TGTGCCAGCAGAACCGGGACAGGGGTCGTTGGCTACACCTTC. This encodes CASRTGTGVVGYTF.